Listed below are T cell receptor beta chains from one sample, sequenced in a study of CD8 T cells in Susac syndrome. Each CDR3 protein gets one entry after TCRdb re-called the immunoSEQ multiplex PCR reads with MiXCR. There are about 250,000 distinct CDR3 sequences in the sample; about 94% occur only once, and 0.055% to 0.075% lies in the top ten. The sample taken for sequencing was CD4+ T cells from PBMCs. These receptors all come from a human donor with multiple sclerosis. Each CDR3 is given with its conserved first and last residue. The order of the fields is D gene, clone size, V gene, J gene, CDR3 protein, CDR3 DNA. The D gene is left open where the match is weak. The size of a clone is reported for some rows only, either as once, few or many, or as a class for expanded clones.

.	few	TRBV5-4	TRBJ1-5	CASSGRNQPQHF	TGTGCCAGCAGCGGCCGCAATCAGCCCCAGCATTTT
TRBD1	.	TRBV12-5	TRBJ1-5	CASDMGTGNGQPQHF	TGTGCTAGTGACATGGGGACAGGGAACGGGCAGCCCCAGCATTTT
.	.	TRBV4-1	TRBJ2-7	CASSPGEYEGQWYEQYF	TGCGCCAGCAGCCCGGGGGAGTACGAGGGGCAGTGGTACGAGCAGTACTTC
TRBD2	.	TRBV19	TRBJ2-2	CASSLSGVTGELFF	TGTGCCAGTTCACTTAGCGGGGTTACCGGGGAGCTGTTTTTT
.	.	TRBV3-1	TRBJ2-7	CASSLGEQISYEQYF	TGTGCCAGCAGCCTGGGAGAACAAATTAGCTACGAGCAGTACTTC
TRBD2	.	TRBV10-3	TRBJ2-5	CATTSTSGSQETQYF	TGTGCCACAACCTCGACTAGCGGGTCGCAAGAGACCCAGTACTTC
TRBD1	.	TRBV5-6	TRBJ2-7	CASSLDRGHEQYF	TGTGCCAGCAGCTTGGACAGGGGACACGAGCAGTACTTC
TRBD1	.	TRBV3-1	TRBJ1-2	CASSHFPTPRGGTF	TGTGCCAGCAGCCACTTCCCCACCCCCAGGGGGGGCACCTTC
.	.	TRBV16	TRBJ2-1	CASSQSGQRRGRFF	TGTGCCAGCAGCCAATCAGGACAAAGGAGGGGGAGGTTCTTC
.	.	TRBV12-3/TRBV12-4	TRBJ1-2	CASSLNRRAYGYTF	TGTGCCAGCAGTTTGAATCGCCGGGCCTATGGCTACACCTTC
.	.	TRBV7-3	TRBJ2-1	CASNGPIRGEQFF	TGTGCCAGCAACGGGCCTATCCGCGGGGAGCAGTTCTTC
.	.	TRBV5-1	TRBJ2-3	CASSRTSLDTQYF	TGCGCCAGCAGCCGGACCAGCTTGGATACGCAGTATTTT
.	.	TRBV2	TRBJ2-5	CASSEDGATQYF	TGTGCCAGCAGTGAGGACGGGGCGACCCAGTACTTC
TRBD2	.	TRBV7-9	TRBJ2-5	CASQLTGGQETQYF	TGTGCCAGCCAACTCACGGGGGGCCAAGAGACCCAGTACTTC
.	once	TRBV29-1	TRBJ2-3	CSVEDPSDTQYF	TGCAGCGTTGAAGATCCCTCGGATACGCAGTATTTT
.	.	TRBV5-1	TRBJ2-2	CASSPQGTSGELFF	TGCGCCAGCAGCCCGCAGGGTACGAGCGGGGAGCTGTTTTTT
.	.	TRBV28	TRBJ1-4	CASSSTDRGEKLFF	TGTGCCAGCAGTTCCACGGACCGGGGTGAAAAACTGTTTTTT
.	.	TRBV3-1	TRBJ2-3	CASSQSRTDTQYF	TGTGCCAGCAGCCAGAGCCGCACAGATACGCAGTATTTT
TRBD1	.	TRBV2	TRBJ1-3	CAGQAGTGSSGNTIYF	TGTGCCGGCCAAGCCGGGACAGGGAGCTCTGGAAACACCATATATTTT
.	.	TRBV5-1	TRBJ2-3	CASSTVAYTDTQYF	TGCGCCAGCAGCACGGTCGCTTACACAGATACGCAGTATTTT
.	once	TRBV19	TRBJ2-3	CASRELGTDTQYF	TGTGCCAGCCGGGAGTTAGGCACAGATACGCAGTATTTT
TRBD1	.	TRBV29-1	TRBJ2-7	CSVVEQGYEQYF	TGCAGCGTTGTGGAACAGGGGTACGAGCAGTACTTC
.	.	TRBV29-1	TRBJ2-5	CSVAGTPGETQYF	TGCAGCGTTGCCGGGACCCCTGGGGAGACCCAGTACTTC
.	.	TRBV27	TRBJ2-3	CASSFDKGGTDTQYF	TGTGCCAGCAGTTTCGACAAGGGAGGTACAGATACGCAGTATTTT
.	.	TRBV7-3	TRBJ2-5	CASSPGPRETQYF	TGTGCCAGCAGCCCCGGGCCTCGGGAGACCCAGTACTTC
.	.	TRBV10-2	TRBJ1-4	CASSEIQAEEKLFF	TGCGCCAGCAGTGAGATTCAGGCCGAGGAAAAACTGTTTTTT
.	.	TRBV10-3	TRBJ2-2	CAISQQATNTGELFF	TGTGCCATCAGTCAACAGGCAACGAACACCGGGGAGCTGTTTTTT
.	.	TRBV20-1	TRBJ1-1	CSARDLRGSDTEAFF	TGCAGTGCTAGAGATCTGAGGGGTAGCGACACTGAAGCTTTCTTT
.	.	TRBV7-8	TRBJ2-2	CASSKRQAPDTGELFF	TGTGCCAGCAGCAAGAGACAGGCCCCCGACACCGGGGAGCTGTTTTTT